This T cell receptor beta chain was captured by sequencing in a study of T cells in Graves' hyperthyroidism and ophthalmopathy. The ends were cut back, 3 bases at V and 6 bases at J, with 20 bases in the middle. Germline CDR1 and CDR2: SGHVS and FNYEAQ. This CDR3 region has 16 residues. Amplified TCR beta CDR3 regions came from RNA transcripts. TCR CDR3 regions were first amplified by RT-PCR with HTBI primers. MiXCR, applied by TCRdb to the multiplex PCR reads, yields one record per CDR3 protein. The data show around 540,000 distinct CDR3 sequences, 15% to 20% seen once. Input material: blood. The TCR comes from a woman aged 30 to 39 with Graves' ophthalmopathy. The gene calls are TRBV7-6 and TRBJ2-5, with D tentatively TRBD2 (6 bases). CDR3 amino acids: CASSFLSTPGVKTQYF. The CDR3, as DNA: TGTGCCAGCAGCTTTTTAAGTACCCCGGGGGTGAAGACCCAGTACTTC.